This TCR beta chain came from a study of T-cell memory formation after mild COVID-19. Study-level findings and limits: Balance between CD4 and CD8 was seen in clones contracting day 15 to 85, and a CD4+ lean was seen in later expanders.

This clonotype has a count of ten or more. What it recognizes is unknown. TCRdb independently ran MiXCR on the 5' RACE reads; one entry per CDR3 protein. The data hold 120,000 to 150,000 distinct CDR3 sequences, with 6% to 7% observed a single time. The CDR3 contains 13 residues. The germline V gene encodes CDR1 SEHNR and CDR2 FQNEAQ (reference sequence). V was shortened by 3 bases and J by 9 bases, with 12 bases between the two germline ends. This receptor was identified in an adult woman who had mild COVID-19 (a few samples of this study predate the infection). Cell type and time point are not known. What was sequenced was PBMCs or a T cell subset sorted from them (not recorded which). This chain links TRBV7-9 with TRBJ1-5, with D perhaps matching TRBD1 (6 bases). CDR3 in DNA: TGTGCCAGCAGCTTCGGACAGATCTCGCCCCAGCATTTT. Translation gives CASSFGQISPQHF.